The rows below give T cell receptor beta chains drawn from one sample of a study of Graves' ophthalmopathy and Graves' hyperthyroidism. In TCRdb, the multiplex PCR reads were re-called with MiXCR into one record per CDR3 protein. The sample has about 210,000 distinct CDR3 sequences; approximately 28% are singletons. The sample taken for sequencing was peripheral blood. These receptor sequences come from a man aged 50 to 59 with Graves' ophthalmopathy. CDR3s include the opening cysteine and the closing phenylalanine or tryptophan. A D gene is named only where the DNA matches it firmly. Some rows mark clone size as missing; the rest say once, few, many or name a class of expanded clone.

TRBJ1-5,TRBD1,TRBV6-2/TRBV6-3,-,CASSYPGGAHQPQHF,TGTGCCAGCAGTTATCCAGGGGGCGCCCATCAGCCCCAGCATTTT
TRBJ2-5,-,TRBV20-1,-,CSASPSWETQYF,TGCAGTGCTAGCCCTAGCTGGGAGACCCAGTACTTC
TRBJ2-7,TRBD2,TRBV2,-,CASSDGLAGGLGDEQYF,TGTGCCAGCAGTGACGGCCTAGCGGGAGGGCTAGGCGACGAGCAGTACTTC
TRBJ1-1,-,TRBV20-1,many,CSAPTESTEAFF,TGCAGTGCTCCCACAGAGAGCACTGAAGCTTTCTTT
TRBJ1-5,-,TRBV28,many,CDWGGDWGKSNQPQHF,TGTGACTGGGGCGGGGATTGGGGAAAGAGCAATCAGCCCCAGCATTTT
TRBJ1-1,-,TRBV12-3/TRBV12-4,few,CASRLQGPTEAFF,TGTGCCAGCAGGTTACAGGGACCCACTGAAGCTTTCTTT
TRBJ2-5,-,TRBV6-5,-,CASSYSGGTSETQYF,TGTGCCAGCAGTTACTCAGGCGGTACTTCAGAGACCCAGTACTTC
TRBJ1-1,-,TRBV12-3/TRBV12-4,few,CASVWGTTEAFF,TGTGCCAGCGTTTGGGGAACCACTGAAGCTTTCTTT
TRBJ2-7,-,TRBV20-1,many,CSARDGDRHYEQYF,TGCAGTGCTAGAGATGGAGACAGGCACTACGAGCAGTACTTC
TRBJ2-5,-,TRBV20-1,many,CSAREVTETQYF,TGCAGTGCTAGAGAAGTCACGGAGACCCAGTACTTC
TRBJ1-1,TRBD1,TRBV6-5,once,CASSYSTGQGNTEAFF,TGTGCCAGCAGTTACTCGACAGGACAGGGGAACACTGAAGCTTTCTTT
TRBJ2-7,-,TRBV6-2/TRBV6-3,many,CASSYSPQGSSYEQYF,TGTGCCAGCAGTTACTCCCCCCAGGGGAGCTCCTACGAGCAGTACTTC
TRBJ2-7,-,TRBV29-1,many,CSVEGLRGAYEQYF,TGCAGCGTTGAAGGTCTCAGGGGAGCCTACGAGCAGTACTTC
TRBJ2-2,-,TRBV27,-,CATATKDGNTGELFF,TGTGCCACCGCTACGAAGGACGGGAACACCGGGGAGCTGTTTTTT
TRBJ2-5,-,TRBV27,many,CASSTARTGRETQYF,TGTGCCAGCAGTACCGCTCGGACCGGCCGGGAGACCCAGTACTTC
TRBJ2-5,-,TRBV19,many,CASSMGVQPYQETQYF,TGTGCCAGTAGTATGGGCGTGCAGCCGTACCAAGAGACCCAGTACTTC
TRBJ1-2,-,TRBV6-2/TRBV6-3,many,CASRTDGTNYGYTF,TGTGCCAGCAGAACTGACGGGACTAACTATGGCTACACCTTC
TRBJ2-7,TRBD1,TRBV7-2,many,CASSLYGQGLTYEQYF,TGTGCCAGCAGCCTCTACGGACAGGGGCTTACCTACGAGCAGTACTTC
TRBJ2-7,-,TRBV28,many,CASSSFVGSYEQYF,TGTGCCAGCAGTTCATTCGTCGGCTCCTACGAGCAGTACTTC
TRBJ2-5,-,TRBV12-3/TRBV12-4,many,CASSPRGRRETQYF,TGTGCCAGCTCCCCCCGGGGCAGGAGAGAGACCCAGTACTTC
TRBJ2-5,-,TRBV4-1,many,CASSQGQLNQETQYF,TGCGCCAGCAGCCAAGGGCAGCTCAACCAAGAGACCCAGTACTTC
TRBJ1-5,-,TRBV10-3,-,CATGRRTSQPQHF,TGTGCCACCGGTCGCAGGACGAGTCAGCCCCAGCATTTT
TRBJ1-1,-,TRBV6-2/TRBV6-3,-,CASSTSGTEAFF,TGTGCCAGTTCAACATCGGGGACTGAAGCTTTCTTT
TRBJ2-7,-,TRBV29-1,many,CSVGGHSITEQYF,TGCAGCGTGGGGGGACACAGTATTACCGAGCAGTACTTC
TRBJ2-5,-,TRBV7-9,many,CASSLSLTQETQYF,TGTGCCAGCAGCTTAAGTTTAACCCAAGAGACCCAGTATTTC
TRBJ1-2,-,TRBV12-3/TRBV12-4,-,CASSSHSGLYGYTF,TGTGCCAGCAGCTCACACAGCGGCCTCTATGGCTACACCTTC
TRBJ1-1,-,TRBV27,many,CASSLPGGGRAFF,TGTGCCAGCAGTTTACCCGGTGGGGGGCGGGCTTTCTTT
TRBJ2-7,-,TRBV5-1,many,CASSSGGNYEQYF,TGCGCCAGCAGCTCCGGGGGTAACTACGAGCAGTACTTC
TRBJ2-3,-,TRBV27,many,CASSFVGTGTDTQYF,TGTGCCAGCAGTTTTGTCGGGACCGGCACAGATACGCAGTATTTT
TRBJ2-7,-,TRBV6-5,many,CASSFTSIHEQYF,TGTGCCAGCTCCTTTACTAGCATCCACGAGCAGTACTTC